This TCR beta chain emerged from a study of blood T cell repertoires in COVID-19. Living in roughly 23 US areas, the participants were between 18 and 89 years of age. This clone was seen more than once but under ten times. The repertoire was sequenced with immunoSEQ multiplex PCR; TCRdb's copy has only in-frame clones and lacks some. The table includes about 310,000 clones, around 91% detected once. Per the germline V gene, CDR1 is MNHEY and CDR2 is SVGAGI. V was clipped by 8 bases and J by 4 bases, with 19 bases between them. The CDR3 consists of 15 residues. This sequence joins TRBV6-5 and TRBJ2-3, with D possibly TRBD2 on 6 matching bases. This sequence was found in a woman aged 40 to 50 who had recovered from COVID-19. The sequenced material came from PBMCs or T cells enriched from blood (not recorded which). The CDR3 sequence: CASGGIAVGADTQYF. The CDR3 nucleotides are TGTGCCAGCGGAGGGATAGCGGTTGGAGCAGATACGCAGTATTTT.